This T cell receptor (beta chain) was captured in a study of CD8+ T cells in alopecia areata. Study in general: Spontaneous alopecia affected the roughly 6-12-month-old C3H/HeJ graft donors, whose skin was transplanted to roughly 6-11-week-old female C3H/HeJ mice.

The CDR3 is 18 amino acids. The germline V gene encodes CDR1 NNHNN and CDR2 SYGAGS (reference sequence). After removal of 0 bases from V and 1 base from J, the junction contained 9 bases not matched to a gene. This clone was found a few times. What it binds is unknown. Genes and germline come from the mouse. Sequencing ends 4 residues short of the CDR3 end; the germline J gene provides the rest. The pooled cutaneous lymph node cells were sorted using several markers (CD4, CD8alpha, NKG2D, NKG2ACE and others). cDNA serving as the sequencing template came from extracted, reverse transcribed RNA. Generated by immunoSEQ multiplex PCR, the TCRdb table keeps only in-frame clones and is missing some. Recorded here are 200,000 to 300,000 clones, none singletons. Study-wide findings and caveats: TCRs were shared less clearly across patients than in mice, possibly for HLA-related reasons. Higher clonality was seen in lesional scalp than in normal scalp, especially in alopecia totalis/universalis. Normal skin contains resident alphabeta T cells, and these are also sequenced in scalp samples.

Sequenced: CD4+ T cells sorted from a lymph node. This clonotype was sampled from a C3H/HeJ mouse with alopecia areata. This strain's MHC haplotype is H2-k. V and J are TRBV13-2 and TRBJ2-1, with 8 bases fitting TRBD2. This chain's CDR3 is CASGDAGLGGRNYAEQFF. The covered CDR3 bases are TGTGCCAGCGGTGATGCAGGGCTGGGGGGCCGAAACTATGCT.